This T cell receptor beta chain stems from a study of cytomegalovirus exposure and HLA in healthy donors. From germline, CDR1 is SGHTA and CDR2 FQGNSA. CDR3 length: 15 amino acids. V shed 1 base and J 10 bases; nucleotides not matched to a gene: 8. TCRdb's table, derived via immunoSEQ multiplex PCR, lists solely in-frame clones and lacks some. In the table there are about 180,000 clones, roughly 85% of which are singletons. The study drew the donors from its approximately 120-subject validation cohort, separate from the 666-subject first cohort. To note about this clone: What it binds is not known.

Study-level results: Most TCR sequences were seen very rarely across donors, but some public TCRs occurred in many.

V and J are TRBV7-2 and TRBJ2-7, with 12 nucleotides matching TRBD2. The source of this sequence is a young man in good health and CMV-seropositive. The specimen sequenced was PBMCs. The DNA of the CDR3 is TGTGCCAGCAGCTTAGGACTAGCGGGAGCGACCTTCCAGTACTTC. As protein: CASSLGLAGATFQYF.